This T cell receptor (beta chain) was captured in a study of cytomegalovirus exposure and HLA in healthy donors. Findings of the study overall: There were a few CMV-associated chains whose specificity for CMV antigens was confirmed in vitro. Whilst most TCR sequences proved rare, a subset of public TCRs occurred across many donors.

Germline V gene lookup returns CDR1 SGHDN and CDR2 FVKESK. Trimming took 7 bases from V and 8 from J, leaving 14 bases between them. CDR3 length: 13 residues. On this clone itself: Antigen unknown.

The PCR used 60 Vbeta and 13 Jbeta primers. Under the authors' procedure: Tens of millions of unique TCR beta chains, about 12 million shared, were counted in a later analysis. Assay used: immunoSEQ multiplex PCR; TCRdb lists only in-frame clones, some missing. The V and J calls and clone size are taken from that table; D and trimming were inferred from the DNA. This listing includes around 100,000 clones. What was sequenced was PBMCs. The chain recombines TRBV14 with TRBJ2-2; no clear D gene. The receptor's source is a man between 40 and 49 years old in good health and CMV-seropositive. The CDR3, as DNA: TGTGCCAGCAACCATGTCACCCGGGGGGAGCTGTTTTTT. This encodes CASNHVTRGELFF.